Below are 16 T cell receptor beta chains sequenced from a single sample in a study of early T cells in non-severe SARS-CoV-2 infection. MiXCR, run by TCRdb on the 5' RACE reads, gives a single entry per CDR3 protein. The sample contains some 110,000 distinct CDR3 sequences, about 15% of which appear only once. Sequenced sample: whole blood. These receptors originate from an adult who was a healthcare worker with PCR-confirmed SARS-CoV-2 infection or an uninfected control (not recorded which).

The V call is TRBV7-9, the J call TRBJ2-2, with TRBD1 matching over 9 bases. The length of the CDR3 is 18 residues. V lost 5 bases and J lost 3; bases outside the gene matches: 13. CDR1 and CDR2 (germline): SEHNR, FQNEAQ (reference sequence). CDR3 in amino acids: CASSTSTRDRVHTGELFF. CDR3 DNA: TGTGCCAGCAGCACTAGTACCCGGGACAGGGTCCACACCGGGGAGCTGTTTTTT.

The CDR3 DNA reads TGTGCCAGCAGCTTGGACAGCTATAGCAATCAGCCCCAGCATTTT. Translated: CASSLDSYSNQPQHF. The chain uses TRBV5-5 and TRBJ1-5; D is unresolved. The germline V and J ends were trimmed by 0 bases and 0 bases, with 7 bases remaining between them. This CDR3 is built from 15 residues. Per germline, CDR1 SGHKS and CDR2 YYEKEE (reference sequence).

The V call is TRBV6-2 or TRBV6-3, the J call TRBJ2-3, with 10 positions matching TRBD2. V trimming: 0 bases; J trimming: 3 bases; junction bases outside the gene matches: 9. The CDR3 spans 18 residues. Germline CDR1 MNHEY, CDR2 SVGEGT. This CDR3 reads CASSYSTKRGGPTDTQYF. The CDR3 nucleotides are TGTGCCAGCAGTTACTCCACCAAGCGGGGGGGCCCGACAGATACGCAGTATTTT.

This clonotype showed up just a few times. The J gene is TRBJ2-5, the V gene TRBV7-9, with D possibly being TRBD2 (5 bases). Germline V gene lookup returns CDR1 SEHNR and CDR2 FQNEAQ (reference sequence). This CDR3 region has 12 residues. The V end was cut by 5 bases, the J end by 4 bases, with 8 bases between. CDR3 DNA sequence: TGTGCCAGCAGCGGTGCGGGAGAGACCCAGTACTTC. Its translation is CASSGAGETQYF.

This clonotype was counted ten times or more. This chain connects TRBV7-3 to TRBJ2-3; D is possibly TRBD1 or TRBD2 (5 bases each). CDR3 length: 15 amino acids. With 4 bases removed from V and 2 bases from J, the gap between germline ends came to 13 bases. From germline, CDR1 is SGHTA and CDR2 FQGTGA. In nucleotides, the CDR3 is TGTGCCAGCAGCTCGACCGGGACCATCACAGATACGCAGTATTTT. It is translated as CASSSTGTITDTQYF. The full variable domain, in which reference TRBV7-3 and TRBJ2-3 provide the parts outside the CDR3, is GAGVSQTPSNKVTEKGKYVELRCDPISGHTALYWYRQSLGQGPEFLIYFQGTGAADDSGLPNDRFFAVRPEGSVSTLKIQRTERGDSAVYLCASSSTGTITDTQYFGPGTRLTVL.

The chain joins TRBV29-1 to TRBJ1-2, with unresolved D. V was trimmed by 5 bases and J by 4 bases, leaving 14 bases between them. CDR1 is SQVTM and CDR2 is ANQGSEA in the germline V gene. The CDR3 sequence is 13 residues long. CDR3 residues: CSVRNGLSYGYTF. For the CDR3, the DNA is TGCAGCGTTAGAAATGGACTCAGCTATGGCTACACCTTC.

This clonotype was picked up a small number of times. The chain couples TRBV9 to TRBJ2-3, with D hard to call. The germline V and J ends were trimmed by 1 base and 4 bases, with 10 bases remaining between them. The CDR3 extends over 14 amino acids. CDR1 is SGDLS and CDR2 is YYNGEE in the germline V gene. The CDR3 spells CASSVSSAADTQYF. CDR3 DNA sequence: TGTGCCAGCAGCGTAAGCTCTGCCGCAGATACGCAGTATTTT.

This chain connects TRBV12-3 or TRBV12-4 to TRBJ2-3; no clear D gene. V gave up 6 bases and J gave up 6 bases, with 10 bases separating them. CDR3 length equals 12 residues. The CDR3 spells CASSRRLDTQYF. The CDR3 nucleotides read TGTGCCAGCAGCCGGAGACTGGATACGCAGTATTTT.

J is TRBJ2-1 and V is TRBV20-1; TRBD2 aligns across 9 bases. The CDR3 consists of 14 residues. Looked up from germline, CDR1 is DFQATT and CDR2 is SNEGSKA (reference sequence). V gave up 3 bases and J gave up 4 bases; unmatched junction bases: 4. For the CDR3, the DNA is TGCAGTGCTAGTTTTGCGGGGGGGTACAATGAGCAGTTCTTC. This encodes CSASFAGGYNEQFF.

V usage is TRBV7-2 and J usage is TRBJ1-1, with D uncertain. The CDR3 extends over 13 amino acids. Trimming left V 4 bases short and J 0 bases short, with 6 bases between. The germline V gene has CDR1 SGHTA and CDR2 FQGNSA. The DNA for the CDR3 is TGTGCCAGCAGCTATCAACTGAACACTGAAGCTTTCTTT. It translates to CASSYQLNTEAFF.

In this sample, this clonotype turned up a few times. The chain uses TRBV11-2 and TRBJ1-2; D is uncertain. Germline loops: CDR1 SGHAT, CDR2 FQNNGV. V shed 7 bases and J shed 4 bases, with 13 bases lying between them. The CDR3 contains 13 residues. The CDR3 spells CASNADGFYGYTF. DNA for the CDR3: TGTGCCAGCAACGCCGACGGATTCTATGGCTACACCTTC.

In this sample, this clonotype turned up a few times. The chain joins TRBV29-1 to TRBJ1-1, with D perhaps matching TRBD1 (6 bases). The germline V gene has CDR1 SQVTM and CDR2 ANQGSEA. The CDR3 has 12 amino acids. Trimming removed 4 bases from V and 3 bases from J, with 9 bases in between. This chain's CDR3 is CSVVTGYTEAFF. CDR3 coding DNA: TGCAGCGTTGTAACAGGGTACACTGAAGCTTTCTTT.

The chain carries TRBV3-1 and TRBJ1-2, with D uncertain. In germline, CDR1 is LGHDT, CDR2 YNNKEL (reference sequence). The ends were cut back, 3 bases at V and 7 bases at J, with 12 bases in the middle. The CDR3 consists of 13 residues. Here the CDR3 DNA reads TGTGCCAGCAGCCACGAATGGAGAAGTGGCTACACCTTC. This codes for CASSHEWRSGYTF.

V and J are TRBV5-1 and TRBJ2-5; TRBD2 matches at 9 bases. The length of the CDR3 is 16 residues. Germline trimming cut 3 bases from V and 5 bases from J; bases unmatched to any gene: 11. The germline V gene encodes CDR1 SGHRS and CDR2 YFSETQ. The CDR3 spells CASSSRSSGGGETQYF. The CDR3 coding sequence is TGCGCCAGCAGCTCACGGAGTAGCGGGGGTGGGGAGACCCAGTACTTC.

The chain has TRBV29-1 and TRBJ2-7, with 10 nucleotides matching TRBD1. V lost 3 bases and J lost 3; bases outside the gene matches: 5. This CDR3 is built from 14 residues. Germline values: CDR1 SQVTM, CDR2 ANQGSEA. CDR3 coding DNA: TGCAGCGTTGATCTGGGGACAGGGGACTACGAGCAGTACTTC. Protein: CSVDLGTGDYEQYF.

The CDR3 region has the DNA TGCAGTGCTAGAGTGGGCGGAGAGAACACTGAAGCTTTCTTT. This gives the protein CSARVGGENTEAFF. The V gene is TRBV20-1, the J gene TRBJ1-1; D gene ambiguous. Between the trimmed V and J ends, which lost 1 base and 1 base, there was a span of 10 bases. Germline CDR1 reads DFQATT; CDR2 reads SNEGSKA (reference sequence). The CDR3 is made up of 14 amino acids.